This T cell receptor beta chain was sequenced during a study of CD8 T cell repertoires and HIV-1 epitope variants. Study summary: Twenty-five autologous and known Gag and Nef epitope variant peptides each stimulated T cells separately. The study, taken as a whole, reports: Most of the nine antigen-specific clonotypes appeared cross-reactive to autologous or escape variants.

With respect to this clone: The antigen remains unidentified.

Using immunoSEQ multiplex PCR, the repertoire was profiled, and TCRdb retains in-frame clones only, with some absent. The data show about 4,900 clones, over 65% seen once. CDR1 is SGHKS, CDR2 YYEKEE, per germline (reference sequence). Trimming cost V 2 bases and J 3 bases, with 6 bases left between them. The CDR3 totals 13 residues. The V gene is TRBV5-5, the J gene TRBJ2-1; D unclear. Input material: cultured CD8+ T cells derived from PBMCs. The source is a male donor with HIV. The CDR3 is CASSFGSYNEQFF. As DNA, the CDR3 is TGTGCCAGCAGCTTCGGCAGCTACAATGAGCAGTTCTTC.